The clone carrying this T cell receptor (beta chain) was observed many times. These data are taken from a study of metastatic and nonmetastatic thyroid tumors. On the study more broadly: Both malignant and benign thyroid patients supplied peripheral blood and tumor or nodule tissue samples, across which the repertoires of these patients were then compared.

Thyroid surgery took place with no prior treatment in any patient. Per the study methods: What underpinned the distant-metastasis classifier for papillary thyroid cancer was the set of CDR3 differences across clinicopathological groups. Via MiXCR, TCRdb re-called the PCR reads. The V and J calls shown here were made by TCRdb, not taken from the authors' results. The table lists roughly 40,000 clones, about a sixth of them singletons. The specimen was blood. This sequence was found in a female donor with papillary thyroid cancer or a benign thyroid nodule (not recorded which). Some clones in this sample may be carry-over from other donors' samples.

CDR3 sequence (DNA): TGTGCCAGCAGTTCGACAGGATACAATGAGCAGTTCTTC. This codes for CASSSTGYNEQFF. The V and J genes are TRBV28 and TRBJ2-1; TRBD1 might be the D (6 bases). Trimming cost V 4 bases and J 4 bases, with 8 bases left between them. CDR1 and CDR2 from the germline V gene are MDHEN and SYDVKM. The CDR3 loop spans 13 amino acids.